The clone carrying this TCR beta chain has only a few counts. Next came a second PCR, run for roughly 6 to 11 cycles, which used a sample-barcoded 5' primer along with a J-beta primer mix. TCRdb itself ran the 5' RACE reads through MiXCR, one entry per CDR3 protein. The sample yields some 550,000 distinct CDR3 sequences, around half seen once. This entry belongs to a study of blood T cells in healthy people across ages. V dropped 5 bases and J dropped 9; count of bases not matched to a gene: 11. The CDR3 loop spans 15 amino acids. Germline V gene sequence: CDR1 MDHEN, CDR2 SYDVKM. The source is a man aged 80 or over in good health. This rearrangement joins TRBV28 to TRBJ2-1; 9 bases line up with TRBD2. Sequences were obtained from blood. CDR3 coding DNA: TGTGCCAGCAGTAGGTCGTTAGCGGGAGAAGGTGAGCAGTTCTTC. Its translation is CASSRSLAGEGEQFF.